A selection of T cell receptor beta chains follows, all from one sample in a study of OX40 agonist ivuxolimab in advanced cancers. TCRdb's copy holds only in-frame clones and misses some; the assay was immunoSEQ multiplex PCR. In the table there are around 54,000 clones, around 94% of which are singletons. The input for sequencing was CD4+ or CD8+ T cells sorted from blood, taken in a trial of the OX40 agonist ivuxolimab. The source is an adult with an advanced solid tumor such as melanoma, head and neck, liver or kidney cancer. Both conserved end residues are part of each CDR3. A D gene is named only where the DNA matches it firmly. Clone size, where shown, is once, few, many, or a class for clones that have expanded.

size | J | D | V | DNA | CDR3
. | TRBJ1-3 | . | TRBV5-4 | TGTGCCAGCAGCCCTGGGACGGCCTCTGGAAACACCATATATTTT | CASSPGTASGNTIYF
. | TRBJ2-1 | TRBD2 | TRBV10-3 | TGTGCCATCAGTGAGTCGTATGGCGGGAGTATCAATGAGCAGTTCTTC | CAISESYGGSINEQFF
. | TRBJ2-5 | TRBD2 | TRBV11-3 | TGTGCCAGCACCTCTATGTGGCGGGAGGACCAAGAGACCCAGTACTTC | CASTSMWREDQETQYF
. | TRBJ2-3 | . | TRBV19 | TGTGCCAGTAGTATCATCCAGCGGTCCACCCCAGATACGCAGTATTTT | CASSIIQRSTPDTQYF
. | TRBJ2-7 | . | TRBV30 | TGTGCCTGGGCCGGGGACCCGTTCAATTACGAGCAGTACTTC | CAWAGDPFNYEQYF
. | TRBJ1-1 | TRBD1 | TRBV19 | TGTGCCAGTAGTATCTGGGACAGGGATGAAGCTTTCTTT | CASSIWDRDEAFF
. | TRBJ2-7 | TRBD2 | TRBV5-1 | TGCGCCAGTGCGGGAGGAACCTACGAGCAGTACTTC | CASAGGTYEQYF
. | TRBJ2-5 | . | TRBV5-1 | TGCGCCAGCAGCTTCAGGGGGGAAGAGACCCAGTACTTC | CASSFRGEETQYF
few | TRBJ1-5 | . | TRBV2 | TGTGCCAGCAGGGGGAATAATCAGCCCCAGCATTTT | CASRGNNQPQHF
. | TRBJ2-1 | TRBD2 | TRBV27 | TGTGCCAGCGGTTTCGGGACTAGCGTTAACAATGAGCAGTTCTTC | CASGFGTSVNNEQFF
. | TRBJ2-7 | . | TRBV7-9 | TGTGCCAGCAGCCATGATACCCTCTACGAGCAGTACTTC | CASSHDTLYEQYF
few | TRBJ1-1 | . | TRBV19 | TGTGCCAGTAGTATGGGGTCTCACACTGAAGCTTTCTTT | CASSMGSHTEAFF
. | TRBJ2-3 | . | TRBV7-2 | TGTGCCAGCAGCCAGGGGAGGGGGAGCACAGATACGCAGTATTTT | CASSQGRGSTDTQYF
. | TRBJ2-1 | . | TRBV5-1 | TGCGCCAGCAGCCAATCAGATACAGGGTTATACAATGAGCAGTTCTTC | CASSQSDTGLYNEQFF
. | TRBJ1-6 | . | TRBV11-2 | TGTGCCAGCAGCTTAGGGGGGCCACCCCTCCACTTT | CASSLGGPPLHF
. | TRBJ2-2 | . | TRBV10-3 | TGTGCCATCAGTGTTTATGGGACCGGGGAGCTGTTTTTT | CAISVYGTGELFF
. | TRBJ2-4 | . | TRBV2 | TGTGCCAGCAGTGGAGCGGAGACGGTAAACATTCAGTACTTC | CASSGAETVNIQYF
. | TRBJ2-7 | . | TRBV28 | TGTGCCAGCAGTCTTCCCCTACTTGTCTCAGGAGAGCAGTACTTC | CASSLPLLVSGEQYF
few | TRBJ2-3 | TRBD2 | TRBV7-2 | TGTGCCAGCAGCTCAGCGGGAGGATGGGCAGATACGCAGTATTTT | CASSSAGGWADTQYF
. | TRBJ2-3 | TRBD1 | TRBV15 | TGTGCCACCAGCAGAGATAAGCCCCGGACAGGGGGGATACGCACAGATACGCAGTATTTT | CATSRDKPRTGGIRTDTQYF
. | TRBJ2-2 | . | TRBV19 | TGTGCCAGTAGTGTAGGGAGAAACGCGAACACCGGGGAGCTGTTTTTT | CASSVGRNANTGELFF
. | TRBJ2-2 | TRBD2 | TRBV19 | TGTGCCAGTAAACTAGCGGGAATCGGGGAGCTGTTTTTT | CASKLAGIGELFF
. | TRBJ1-5 | . | TRBV7-9 | TGTGCCAGCAGCTTACGGGATCAGCCCCAGCATTTT | CASSLRDQPQHF
. | TRBJ2-5 | . | TRBV27 | TGTGCCAGCAGGGGGGGAGAGACCCAGTACTTC | CASRGGETQYF
once | TRBJ2-1 | TRBD1 | TRBV27 | TGTGCCAGCAGTGCCTCTAACAGGGGGCCTTTATACAATGAGCAGTTCTTC | CASSASNRGPLYNEQFF
once | TRBJ1-4 | . | TRBV28 | TGTGCCAGCAGCGGACAGTTTGCAACTAATGAAAAACTGTTTTTT | CASSGQFATNEKLFF
. | TRBJ1-4 | TRBD1 | TRBV10-3 | TGTGCCATCAGCCAGGGGGCTGCAACTAATGAAAAACTGTTTTTT | CAISQGAATNEKLFF
. | TRBJ2-5 | . | TRBV19 | TGTGCCAGTAGTCTCCACTGGGGGGGGGCAGAGACCCAGTACTTC | CASSLHWGGAETQYF
. | TRBJ2-7 | TRBD2 | TRBV27 | TGTGCCAGCAGTCCTATATGGGGGGCAGCGGGAGAAGGCTACGAGCAGTACTTC | CASSPIWGAAGEGYEQYF
. | TRBJ2-1 | TRBD2 | TRBV27 | TGTGCCAGCAGTTTGGGAGGGACCTCCTACAATGAGCAGTTCTTC | CASSLGGTSYNEQFF
. | TRBJ2-7 | . | TRBV28 | TGTGCCAGCAGTATGTCAGGCTACGAGCAGTACTTC | CASSMSGYEQYF
. | TRBJ2-7 | . | TRBV9 | TGTGCCAGCAGCCCCGATGACAGGCCGGATTATTACGAGCAGTACTTC | CASSPDDRPDYYEQYF
once | TRBJ2-3 | . | TRBV27 | TGTGCCAGCAGCCCCCAGGGGCTAGGGGGGACAGATACGCAGTATTTT | CASSPQGLGGTDTQYF
. | TRBJ2-5 | TRBD1 | TRBV27 | TGTGCCAGCAGTTTACGACAGGGGCCTGGAGAGACCCAGTACTTC | CASSLRQGPGETQYF
. | TRBJ2-7 | . | TRBV11-2 | TGTGCCAGCAGTATAGTAGGGAGCTCCTACGAGCAGTACTTC | CASSIVGSSYEQYF
. | TRBJ1-5 | . | TRBV19 | TGTGCCAGTAGTTTAGGAAATCAGCCCCAGCATTTT | CASSLGNQPQHF
. | TRBJ2-1 | . | TRBV9 | TGTGCCAGCAGCGTAGCGGGAGAACTTTACAATGAGCAGTTCTTC | CASSVAGELYNEQFF
. | TRBJ2-1 | . | TRBV9 | TGTGCCAGCAGCGCCCCGGGTAGCGGCCTGAGGGGCGAGCAGTTCTTC | CASSAPGSGLRGEQFF
. | TRBJ2-1 | . | TRBV19 | TGTGCCAGTATCAAACAGGGCCATGAGCAGTTCTTC | CASIKQGHEQFF
. | TRBJ1-2 | . | TRBV5-6 | TGTGCCAGCAGCTTGTTAGGCTATGGCTACACCTTC | CASSLLGYGYTF
. | TRBJ2-7 | TRBD1 | TRBV27 | TGTGCCAGCAGGCGCACAGGGGGCGCGATTATCCCCTACGAGCAGTACTTC | CASRRTGGAIIPYEQYF
. | TRBJ1-5 | . | TRBV28 | TGTGCCAGCGGGAGGAGGCCTCTGGGCAATCAGCCCCAGCATTTT | CASGRRPLGNQPQHF
. | TRBJ2-3 | TRBD1 | TRBV5-1 | TGCGCCAGCAGCTTAGGACAGGGGAGCACAGATACGCAGTATTTT | CASSLGQGSTDTQYF
once | TRBJ2-7 | TRBD2 | TRBV15 | TGTGCCACCAGCAGTTTAGCGGGCGAGCAGTACTTC | CATSSLAGEQYF
. | TRBJ2-7 | . | TRBV5-5 | TGTGCCAGCAGCTTGTGGGACGGTAACGAGCAGTACTTC | CASSLWDGNEQYF
. | TRBJ2-5 | . | TRBV25-1 | TGTGCCAGCAGTGCCCTAGGGAGACAGGACCAAGAGACCCAGTACTTC | CASSALGRQDQETQYF
once | TRBJ2-1 | TRBD2 | TRBV19 | TGTGCCAGTAGTATAGGCGGGGGTGACGAGCAGTTCTTC | CASSIGGGDEQFF
. | TRBJ2-3 | TRBD1 | TRBV9 | TGTGCCAGCAGCGTAGAGGGACAGGGGGGAGATACGCAGTATTTT | CASSVEGQGGDTQYF
. | TRBJ2-7 | TRBD1 | TRBV5-6 | TGTGCCAGCAGCTTGGCGGGACAGGGGCGCTACGAGCAGTACTTC | CASSLAGQGRYEQYF
. | TRBJ2-3 | . | TRBV5-6 | TGTGCCAGCAGCTTGGAGGGCCTAGATACGCAGTATTTT | CASSLEGLDTQYF
. | TRBJ1-1 | . | TRBV2 | TGTGCCAGCAGTGAAGCGCCCCAGGGAAGTGAAGCTTTCTTT | CASSEAPQGSEAFF
. | TRBJ2-7 | . | TRBV9 | TGTGCCAGCAGCGGGACAGACTCCTACGAGCAGTACTTC | CASSGTDSYEQYF
. | TRBJ2-7 | . | TRBV18 | TGTGCCAGCTCACTATTCCACGGGGAGGCTTCCTACGAGCAGTACTTC | CASSLFHGEASYEQYF